This TCR beta chain was recovered during a study of blood T cell repertoires in COVID-19. Study details: Spain, Italy and the United States supplied samples that represented acute and convalescent COVID-19.

Per germline, CDR1 SEHNR and CDR2 FQNEAQ (reference sequence). V gave up 5 bases and J gave up 8 bases, with 12 bases separating them. The CDR3 is 12 residues long. This table comes from immunoSEQ multiplex PCR, and its TCRdb copy is limited to in-frame clones, with some not included. The sample gives tens of thousands of clones, about 90% of which show up once; about 22% is in the top ten. The receptor was isolated from a woman aged 45 to 65 with active or convalescent COVID-19. The sequenced sample was peripheral blood. The rearrangement joins TRBV7-9 to TRBJ1-2; D not certain. The CDR3 region has the DNA TGTGCCAGCAGCCGACTTCAGCAGGGCTACACCTTC. Amino acids: CASSRLQQGYTF.